This T cell receptor (beta chain) was retrieved from a study of blood T cell repertoires in COVID-19. Study background: Samples taken during acute and convalescent COVID-19 were collected in the United States, Italy and Spain. PBMCs, B-cell-depleted T cells, or T cells provided the cDNA or gDNA that made up the material.

The CDR3 totals 17 residues. Germline loops: CDR1 SGHDT, CDR2 YYEEEE. The V segment lost 0 bases and the J segment 0 bases; nucleotides outside the gene matches: 3. In the original workflow: Reference gene primer amplification in the assay estimated nucleated cell counts. The repertoire was sequenced with immunoSEQ multiplex PCR; TCRdb's copy has only in-frame clones and lacks some. The DNA was the basis for D and trimming; V, J and clone size are from that table. The table shows over 10,000 clones, with 90% occurring only once. This TCR came from a human donor with active COVID-19. The donor label of this sample is uncertain. V is TRBV5-6 and J is TRBJ2-7, with 13 bases lining up with TRBD2. The sequenced material came from peripheral blood. The CDR3 spells CASSLGLAGGASYEQYF. CDR3 bases: TGTGCCAGCAGCTTGGGACTAGCGGGGGGTGCCTCCTACGAGCAGTACTTC.